This is a list of T cell receptor beta chains from one sample in a study of blood T cell repertoires in COVID-19. The assay was immunoSEQ multiplex PCR, and TCRdb's table has in-frame clones only and misses some. This sample yields hundreds of thousands of clones, of which roughly 87% are seen a single time; roughly 1% belongs to the top ten. The sample taken for sequencing was PBMCs or T cells enriched from blood (not recorded which). The receptors come from a woman aged 25 to 39 who had recovered from COVID-19. The CDR3 runs from the conserved cysteine through the conserved F or W. D genes are given only for firm matches. Rows give clone size only sometimes, using once, few, many, or a class for an expanded clone.

cdr3_nt,cdr3_aa,v_call,j_call,clone_size,d_call
TGCGCCAGCAGCTTGTTCCCGGGCGGGAGTAATGAAAAACTGTTTTTT,CASSLFPGGSNEKLFF,TRBV5-1,TRBJ1-4,.,.
TGCGCCAGCAGCCAAGATGGGAGGGGGATGACCCAGTACTTC,CASSQDGRGMTQYF,TRBV4-1,TRBJ2-5,.,.
TGTGCCTGGAGTGTAAATGGGGGGACTGAAGCTTTCTTT,CAWSVNGGTEAFF,TRBV30,TRBJ1-1,.,.
TGTGCCTGGAGTCACGGGAGGTCTGCAGATACGCAGTATTTT,CAWSHGRSADTQYF,TRBV30,TRBJ2-3,.,TRBD2
TGTGCCAGCAGCTTAGGCAGGGGCTCTGGCTACACCTTC,CASSLGRGSGYTF,TRBV7-9,TRBJ1-2,.,.
TGTGCCAGCAGCGGTAACTATGGCTACACCTTC,CASSGNYGYTF,TRBV2,TRBJ1-2,.,.
TGTGCCAGTAGTATGGCAGGGAGGACCATTCAGTACTTC,CASSMAGRTIQYF,TRBV19,TRBJ2-4,.,.
TGTGCTAGTGCGTCGGGGGGCGCCTCCTACAATGAGCAGTTCTTC,CASASGGASYNEQFF,TRBV12-5,TRBJ2-1,.,.
TGTGCCAGCAGTTCCCAGAGCAATCAGCCCCAGCATTTT,CASSSQSNQPQHF,TRBV12-3/TRBV12-4,TRBJ1-5,once,.
TGTGCCAGCAGCCCCCCCATTGACAGGTTCTCTGGGGCCAACGTCCTGACTTTC,CASSPPIDRFSGANVLTF,TRBV28,TRBJ2-6,.,.
TGTGCCAGCAGCTACCACGACAGGGGCAATGAGCAGTTCTTC,CASSYHDRGNEQFF,TRBV14,TRBJ2-1,.,TRBD1
TGTGCCTGGAGGGACAGGGATGAGGCACCCCTCCACTTT,CAWRDRDEAPLHF,TRBV30,TRBJ1-6,.,TRBD1
TGCGCCAGCAGGGAGGGAGTCTATAGCAATCAGCCCCAGCATTTT,CASREGVYSNQPQHF,TRBV10-1,TRBJ1-5,.,.
TGCAGCGTTGAAATCTCCCGGGAGACCCAGTACTTC,CSVEISRETQYF,TRBV29-1,TRBJ2-5,.,.
TGTGCCAGCACCGGACAACAGGACATTCAGTACTTC,CASTGQQDIQYF,TRBV2,TRBJ2-4,.,.
TGTGCCAGCAGTGAAGCAGGATACACAGGGCGGTATAGCAATCAGCCCCAGCATTTT,CASSEAGYTGRYSNQPQHF,TRBV6-1,TRBJ1-5,.,.
TGCAGCGTGGAACTAGCGGGGGGGAGTGATACGCAGTATTTT,CSVELAGGSDTQYF,TRBV29-1,TRBJ2-3,.,TRBD2
TGCGCCAGCAGCCAAGATCGGGGGGGGCAAAGCTCCTACAATGAGCAGTTCTTC,CASSQDRGGQSSYNEQFF,TRBV4-3,TRBJ2-1,.,TRBD2
TGTGCCAGCAGCCAAGGCTGGAGCTCCTACGAGCAGTACTTC,CASSQGWSSYEQYF,TRBV3-1/TRBV3-2,TRBJ2-7,.,.
TGTGCCAGCAGCCAAACCGGACTAGTAGCAAATACGCAGTATTTT,CASSQTGLVANTQYF,TRBV7-2,TRBJ2-3,.,TRBD2
TGTGCCAGCAGTTTATCAGGGGGAGTGACTGAAGCTTTCTTT,CASSLSGGVTEAFF,TRBV27,TRBJ1-1,.,.
TGCGCCAGCAGCTTCGGGACAGGGACTAATGAAAAACTGTTTTTT,CASSFGTGTNEKLFF,TRBV5-1,TRBJ1-4,once,TRBD1
TGTGCCAGCAGCTCTAGCGGTTCCGACGAGCAGTACTTC,CASSSSGSDEQYF,TRBV5-4,TRBJ2-7,.,TRBD2
TGTGCCAGCAGCTCCGAGACTAGCGGGGGGATTGATACGCAGTATTTT,CASSSETSGGIDTQYF,TRBV5-6,TRBJ2-3,.,TRBD2
TGCGCCAGCAGCCAAGAGAGACAGGGTTGGAACAATCAGCCCCAGCATTTT,CASSQERQGWNNQPQHF,TRBV4-1,TRBJ1-5,few,TRBD1
TGTGCCAGCAGCCAGACAGACGGTGAAAAACTGTTTTTT,CASSQTDGEKLFF,TRBV9,TRBJ1-4,.,.
TGCGCCAGCAGCTGGCGTTCGACAGGGAGTGCCGAATATACGCAGTATTTT,CASSWRSTGSAEYTQYF,TRBV5-1,TRBJ2-3,.,TRBD1
TGTGCCAGCAGCTTGGGCAGTAGTACTAACTATGGCTACACCTTC,CASSLGSSTNYGYTF,TRBV7-8,TRBJ1-2,.,.
TGTGCCAGCAGTGGGGCGGGAATCCTTAATTCACCCCTCCACTTT,CASSGAGILNSPLHF,TRBV25-1,TRBJ1-6,.,.
TGTGCCAGCAGACAGGGGTCGGGCTACGAGCAGTACTTC,CASRQGSGYEQYF,TRBV27,TRBJ2-7,.,TRBD1